This entry is about one T cell receptor beta chain. Its cognate antigen has yet to be identified. This is likely a read error, given that the CDR3 carries no conserved phenylalanine or tryptophan at its end. The time point label here, explained by the study, means: pre-sensitization, week 0. According to the study, the label for this sample's treatment or condition signals: therapeutic diphenylcyclopropenone sensitization with weekly scalp DPC. Total RNA was isolated from unfractionated whole blood collected in Tempus Blood RNA tubes. At each patch-test visit, blood was drawn before the patch test was applied. To be eligible, patients had to be aged 18 to 70, diagnosed with alopecia and judged suitable for DPC therapy, while pregnant patients were excluded. CDR1 and CDR2, per the germline V gene, are LGHNA and YSLEER. The CDR3 spans 16 residues, counting both ends. The entry retains the CDR3 DNA only, 48 bases that are in frame from base 1. Trimmed from V: 0 bases; trimmed from J: 4 bases; junction bases lacking a gene match: 7.

Receptor amplification or capture employed RACE. The sequencing machine was a NextSeq 500. Library preparation attached unique molecular identifiers to individual cDNA molecules for quantitative, reproducible TCR counting. Turning to the authors' computational methods: Samples had a median of about 90,000 TCRs, with a range from roughly 23,224 to 700,000. The Decombinator software suite was used to annotate V, J and CDR3 in the TCR reads. Every sample was subsampled to the same number of TCRs (28,000) for the PS versus PT1 abundance plots. TCRs were defined as expanded if absent before sensitization and observed at least eight times at the 2-week time point. Using fastp trimming at Q25 and MiXCR clonotype assembly, TCRdb reanalyzed the public sequencing data and kept in-frame beta chains. Rows are combined by CDR3 protein, so each entry shows the most common genes and DNA. TCRdb's processing, not the study's, gives the V and J calls here. Here the sample has about 55,000 distinct CDR3 sequences; approximately 9.6% occur a single time. Of the sample, 9.5% to 10% falls within the top ten clones.

This sample stems from a study of human T cells and chemical hapten exposure (dated by TCRdb to the early 2020s). Background for the entire study: For sensitization, 2% DPC in acetone was applied to a roughly 2 cm by roughly 2 cm area of upper inner arm skin. Patients additionally received weekly therapeutic DPC doses to the scalp throughout the roughly 26-week study period. Patch testing was performed on the upper back with Finn chambers containing 0.01% DPC, and the patch tests were scored after 6 days according to International Contact Dermatitis Research Group standards. Alopecia areata with under or over 50% scalp involvement, alopecia totalis and alopecia universalis were represented in the patient cohort, which was mostly female. Libraries were combined into a pool for sequencing, and differences in TCR yield between samples came mainly from small differences in library volumes within the pool. The study tracked peripheral blood TCR repertoire changes in vivo during primary and secondary sensitization to the hapten diphenylcyclopropenone (DPC) in alopecia patients. Patient blood was sampled pre-sensitization (week 0) and at 2, 6 and about 24 weeks after DPC sensitization. Some 29 alopecia patients gave blood for TCR sequencing at one to four time points (pre-sensitization, 2, 6 and 24 weeks). From each blood RNA sample, both TCR alpha and TCR beta chains were sequenced. The investigation overall reported the following: Expanded TCRs formed significantly more large CDR3 similarity clusters than pre-sensitization or healthy control sets, consistent with antigen-driven responses. No change with DPC sensitization was found in the number of TCRs above 1 in 1000 frequency, and no evidence of global repertoire structure alterations was found. Repeated subsampling changed both the strength of the expansion versus patch-test correlation and the threshold at which the correlation became significant. Because every patient had alopecia, a presumed autoimmune disease, the patients' immune response might differ from that of healthy individuals. Patch test score correlated positively with the number of PT1 expanded TCRs, reaching significance at thresholds 8, 16 and 32 but not at 4.

The receptor chain draws on TRBV4-3 and TRBJ2-5, with 8 bases aligning to TRBD1. The source material was whole blood, sampled in connection with sensitization to the hapten diphenylcyclopropenone (DPC). The sequence derives from a young woman with alopecia areata. Some clones in this sample may be carry-over from other donors' samples. The sequenced DNA is TGCGCCAGCAGCCAAGAGAGGACAGGGAGCGCAGAGACCCAGTACGTC. This sequence encodes CASSQERTGSAETQYV.